The entry that follows covers one T cell receptor (beta chain) sequence. Its antigen remains unknown. The entry originates in a study of T cell responses to AZD1222 COVID-19 vaccine. Data came from immunoSEQ multiplex PCR; TCRdb stores just in-frame clones and leaves some out. The table lists tens of thousands of clones, about 90% of them singletons, with less than 9% in the top ten. Germline CDR1 reads LNHNV; CDR2 reads YYDKDF (reference sequence). With 5 bases removed from V and 7 bases from J, the gap between germline ends came to 18 bases. There are 15 residues in the CDR3. Points from the study as a whole: Every sample of the repertoires postdated the peak T cell response. CD4 TCRs covered the whole spike, strongest at regions 160-218 and 743-854.

Pooled samples include second doses given at about 4 or 12 weeks. V usage is TRBV15 and J usage is TRBJ2-1; a possible D gene is TRBD2 (7 bases). The clonotype originates from an adult who received the AZD1222 COVID-19 vaccine. Source: peripheral blood, taken 28 days after the second AZD1222 dose. CDR3 protein: CATSPFRGRGNEQFF. CDR3 bases: TGTGCCACCAGCCCCTTTAGGGGGAGGGGAAATGAGCAGTTCTTC.